Shown below are 19 T cell receptor beta chains from a single sample sequenced in a study of T-cell memory formation after mild COVID-19. TCRdb re-called the 5' RACE reads through MiXCR, storing one row per CDR3 protein. The sample comprises 400,000 to 500,000 distinct CDR3 sequences, over 15% of which are singletons, and 20% to 25% rests with the top ten. Sample: PBMCs or a T cell subset sorted from them (not recorded which). These receptors came from a man aged 18 to 29 who had mild COVID-19 (a few samples of this study predate the infection). Cell type and time point are not known.

This clonotype appeared a few times. The rearrangement joins TRBV24-1 to TRBJ1-3, with D maybe TRBD1 (6 bases). Per the germline V gene, CDR1 is KGHDR and CDR2 is SFDVKD. The CDR3 runs 16 residues. The V and J ends lost 7 bases and 2 bases respectively, with 17 bases between them. Written as DNA, the CDR3 is TGTGCCACCAGGAATCCCGGGGGGCATCCTGGAAACACCATATATTTT. It specifies CATRNPGGHPGNTIYF.

V is TRBV29-1 and J is TRBJ2-5; D not certain. Trimming stripped 6 bases from V and 0 bases from J, with 17 bases between. This CDR3 spans 15 amino acids. Germline V gene lookup returns CDR1 SQVTM and CDR2 ANQGSEA. The DNA of the CDR3 is TGCAGCGTCGAGTTTCTGGCAGACAACCAAGAGACCCAGTACTTC. Amino acids: CSVEFLADNQETQYF.

This chain joins TRBV28 and TRBJ2-5; 9 bases match TRBD2. This CDR3 comprises 19 residues. Germline CDR1 MDHEN, CDR2 SYDVKM. V dropped 1 base and J dropped 4; count of bases not matched to a gene: 16. The CDR3 DNA follows: TGTGCCAGCAGTTTATTTCGCGGGGGGGCCGGATCGTATAGAGAGACCCAGTACTTC. The encoded protein is CASSLFRGGAGSYRETQYF.

The chain carries TRBV27 and TRBJ2-7; no reliable D call. CDR1 and CDR2 (germline): MNHEY, SMNVEV (reference sequence). The ends were cut back, 4 bases at V and 0 bases at J, with 13 bases in the middle. The CDR3 contains 15 residues. CDR3 in DNA: TGTGCCAGCAGTTCATCTGGGTTCCCCTCCTACGAGCAGTACTTC. Protein sequence: CASSSSGFPSYEQYF.

This clonotype has ten or more counts. DNA of the CDR3: TGTGCCAGCAGCGCAACTAGCGGGGGGATGGAGACCCAGTACTTC. This gives the protein CASSATSGGMETQYF. The rearrangement links TRBV27 to TRBJ2-5; 12 nucleotides match TRBD2. V lost 6 bases, J lost 5 bases, and 7 bases stayed unmatched. The CDR3 sequence is 15 residues long. Germline assignment: CDR1 MNHEY and CDR2 SMNVEV (reference sequence).

This clonotype has just a few counts. The J gene is TRBJ1-5, the V gene TRBV23-1, with D possibly TRBD1 on 6 matching bases. TRBV23-1 counts as an open reading frame of uncertain function. This CDR3 has 15 amino acids. V was clipped by 4 bases and J by 6 bases, with 16 bases between them. DNA of the CDR3: TGCGCCAGCAGTCGTACCACAGGGATCGGTCAGCCCCAGCATTTT. Its protein is CASSRTTGIGQPQHF.

V usage is TRBV7-3 and J usage is TRBJ2-3; 7 nucleotides align to TRBD2. Trimming removed 0 bases from V and 2 bases from J; junction bases left unmatched: 5. This CDR3 comprises 16 residues. The germline V gene encodes CDR1 SGHTA and CDR2 FQGTGA. The chain's CDR3 is CASSLTSSGYTDTQYF. CDR3 nucleotides: TGTGCCAGCAGCTTAACTTCTAGCGGATACACAGATACGCAGTATTTT.

This clonotype has a count of ten or more. The V call is TRBV18, the J call TRBJ2-3, with unresolved D. Trimming took off 0 bases at V and 5 bases at J, with 3 bases between the two ends. The CDR3 is 12 residues long. Germline V gene lookup returns CDR1 KGHSH and CDR2 LQKENI. The CDR3: CASSPPGDTQYF. The DNA for the CDR3 is TGTGCCAGCTCACCACCGGGAGATACGCAGTATTTT.

This clonotype was seen a handful of times. The chain couples TRBV20-1 to TRBJ2-5, with a weak D call TRBD1 (6 bases). V was cut by 0 bases and J by 4 bases, with 12 bases left in between. Germline V gene data show CDR1 as DFQATT and CDR2 as SNEGSKA (reference sequence). The CDR3 extends over 14 amino acids. CDR3 sequence: CSARDFGGSETQYF. The CDR3 DNA follows: TGCAGTGCTAGAGATTTTGGGGGCTCAGAGACCCAGTACTTC.

V is TRBV6-2 or TRBV6-3 and J is TRBJ1-2, with D unclear. The V end lost 7 bases, the J end lost 9 bases, and 36 bases lay between the germline ends. Germline assignment: CDR1 MNHEY and CDR2 SVGEGT. The CDR3 sequence is 19 residues long. The CDR3 here is CASTPREGITTMRGFRYTF. The CDR3 DNA follows: TGTGCCAGCACCCCACGGGAGGGAATAACTACTATGAGAGGCTTCCGCTACACCTTC.

The chain couples TRBV12-3 or TRBV12-4 to TRBJ1-3, with a weak D call TRBD1 (5 bases). This CDR3 is built from 15 residues. The V end was cut by 5 bases, the J end by 1 base, with 12 bases between. CDR3: CASSGAESSGNTIYF. For the CDR3, the DNA is TGTGCCAGCAGTGGGGCTGAAAGTTCTGGAAACACCATATATTTT.

The chain uses TRBV24-1 and TRBJ2-1; 7 bases match TRBD1. V lost 3 bases and J lost 4; bases outside the gene matches: 8. This CDR3 has 16 residues. CDR1 and CDR2 (germline): KGHDR, SFDVKD. The CDR3 reads CATSDPHRGKYNEQFF. For the CDR3, the DNA is TGTGCCACCAGTGATCCCCACAGGGGTAAATACAATGAGCAGTTCTTC.

The DNA of the CDR3 is TGTGCCAGCAGCTTAGTCGTTTTACAGGGTTATGAGCAGTTCTTC. This gives the protein CASSLVVLQGYEQFF. This rearrangement joins TRBV7-9 to TRBJ2-1; D is possibly TRBD1 (6 bases). The V and J ends lost 1 base and 8 bases respectively, with 15 bases between them. Germline values: CDR1 SEHNR, CDR2 FQNEAQ (reference sequence). The CDR3 consists of 15 residues.

This clonotype was counted once. The chain couples TRBV29-1 to TRBJ2-1; maybe TRBD1 (6 bases). Trimming took 7 bases from V and 6 from J, leaving 10 bases between them. CDR1 is SQVTM, CDR2 ANQGSEA, per germline. CDR3 length equals 11 residues. The CDR3 protein is CSGGPGNEQFF. CDR3 nucleotides: TGCAGCGGGGGGCCGGGCAATGAGCAGTTCTTC.

This CDR3 reads CATSRRGQGEETQYF. The CDR3 nucleotides read TGTGCCACCAGCAGAAGGGGACAGGGAGAAGAGACCCAGTACTTC. This chain connects TRBV15 to TRBJ2-5; TRBD1 aligns across 9 bases. This CDR3 spans 15 amino acids. Germline V gives CDR1 LNHNV, CDR2 YYDKDF (reference sequence). V shed 2 bases, J shed 3 bases, and the junction held 4 bases outside the gene matches.

The chain has TRBV7-8 and TRBJ2-4; 7 positions agree with TRBD1. V lost 5 bases and J lost 6; bases outside the gene matches: 4. In germline, CDR1 is SGHVS, CDR2 FQNEAQ. The CDR3 is made up of 13 amino acids. CDR3 residues: CASSPGQLNIQYF. Written as DNA, the CDR3 is TGTGCCAGCAGCCCGGGACAGCTAAACATTCAGTACTTC.

This chain joins TRBV6-5 and TRBJ1-6; D unclear. CDR1 MNHEY and CDR2 SVGAGI come from the germline V gene. V was trimmed by 6 bases and J by 12 bases, leaving 15 bases between them. CDR3 length: 13 residues. This CDR3 is CASRRADLKPLHF. CDR3 nucleotides: TGTGCCAGCAGAAGGGCTGACCTAAAACCCCTCCACTTT.

CDR3 protein: CASSVGQQGETQYF. The CDR3 DNA sequence: TGTGCCAGCAGCGTAGGACAGCAGGGAGAGACCCAGTACTTC. The V call is TRBV9, the J call TRBJ2-5; D is possibly TRBD1 (5 bases). This CDR3 is 14 amino acids long. Germline V gene sequence: CDR1 SGDLS, CDR2 YYNGEE. V lost 0 bases and J 4 bases, leaving 10 bases between the germline ends.

This rearrangement joins TRBV9 to TRBJ2-7, with TRBD2 matching over 7 bases. This CDR3 comprises 15 residues. The germline CDR1 and CDR2 sequences are SGDLS and YYNGEE. The J segment lost 0 bases and the V segment lost 4 bases, leaving 7 bases of the junction unmatched. The CDR3 here is CASSIGGSSSYEQYF. The CDR3 DNA follows: TGTGCCAGCAGCATCGGGGGGTCCAGCTCCTACGAGCAGTACTTC.